Listed below are T cell receptor beta chains from one sample, sequenced in a study of T cell repertoires in cytomegalovirus infection. In TCRdb, the reads were re-called with MiXCR into one record per CDR3 protein. The sample shows around 530,000 distinct CDR3 sequences, 15% to 20% of them seen only once. Input material: CD8+ T cells from PBMCs. These receptors were obtained from a human donor in good health (CMV status not recorded). Some clones in this sample may be carry-over from other donors' samples. The CDR3 runs from the conserved cysteine through the conserved F or W. The D gene is left open where the match is weak. Rows give clone size only sometimes, using once, few, many, or a class for an expanded clone.

clone_size	d_call	v_call	j_call	cdr3_aa	cdr3_nt
many	TRBD2	TRBV7-9	TRBJ2-2	CASSPTSGPSWGELFF	TGTGCCAGCAGCCCCACTAGCGGACCAAGTTGGGGGGAGCTGTTTTTT
many	.	TRBV19	TRBJ1-1	CASSATGINTEAFF	TGTGCCAGTAGTGCTACAGGGATAAACACTGAAGCTTTCTTT
.	.	TRBV7-3	TRBJ1-3	CASSIDAGAGNTIYF	TGTGCCAGCAGCATCGACGCAGGGGCTGGAAACACCATATATTTT
many	.	TRBV11-2	TRBJ2-5	CASSTINQETQYF	TGTGCCAGCAGCACGATTAACCAAGAGACCCAGTACTTC
many	TRBD1	TRBV7-9	TRBJ2-7	CASSLPDRGYYEQYF	TGTGCCAGCAGCTTACCAGACAGGGGGTACTACGAGCAGTACTTC
many	.	TRBV27	TRBJ1-1	CASGPGAANTEAFF	TGTGCCAGCGGTCCCGGGGCGGCGAACACTGAAGCTTTCTTT
.	.	TRBV18	TRBJ1-5	CASSNTGRLNQPQHF	TGTGCCAGCTCAAACACCGGGCGCCTCAATCAGCCCCAGCATTTT
many	.	TRBV19	TRBJ1-5	CASSGQEYSNQPQHF	TGTGCCAGTAGTGGCCAGGAATATAGCAATCAGCCCCAGCATTTT
many	.	TRBV7-8	TRBJ2-2	CASSPGRGMHTGELFF	TGTGCCAGCAGCCCGGGTCGCGGGATGCACACCGGGGAGCTGTTTTTT
many	.	TRBV6-5	TRBJ1-2	CASSYSTAYGYTF	TGTGCCAGCAGTTACTCGACAGCTTATGGCTACACCTTC
many	.	TRBV28	TRBJ1-4	CASSSQGTNEKLFF	TGTGCCAGCAGTTCACAGGGAACTAATGAAAAACTGTTTTTT
many	TRBD2	TRBV6-1	TRBJ2-1	CASSPSGTTEQFF	TGTGCCAGCAGCCCTAGCGGGACGACTGAGCAGTTCTTC
many	.	TRBV19	TRBJ1-1	CASRQRAEAFF	TGTGCCAGTCGACAGAGAGCTGAAGCTTTCTTT
few	.	TRBV3-1	TRBJ2-5	CASSQDRLGAEETQYF	TGTGCCAGCAGCCAAGATCGATTGGGGGCTGAAGAGACCCAGTACTTC
.	.	TRBV5-1	TRBJ2-3	CASSSPGRHTQYF	TGCGCCAGCAGCTCACCGGGACGGCATACGCAGTATTTT
few	TRBD1	TRBV5-5	TRBJ1-1	CASSSGTDNTEAFF	TGTGCCAGCAGCTCAGGGACAGACAACACTGAAGCTTTCTTT
once	.	TRBV14	TRBJ2-1	CASCQRPYNNEQFF	TGTGCCAGCTGCCAACGACCGTACAACAATGAGCAGTTCTTC
many	.	TRBV6-6	TRBJ1-1	CASRVGVYSNTEAFF	TGTGCCAGCAGGGTCGGGGTATATTCGAACACTGAAGCTTTCTTT
many	.	TRBV11-3	TRBJ2-3	CASSLKAGSTDTQYF	TGTGCCAGCAGCTTAAAGGCGGGAAGCACAGATACGCAGTATTTT
.	.	TRBV24-1	TRBJ2-2	CATSLGPAAWELFF	TGTGCCACCAGCCTAGGGCCAGCGGCCTGGGAGCTGTTTTTT
.	.	TRBV4-1	TRBJ1-1	CASSQGGRLNTEAFF	TGCGCCAGCAGCCAAGGGGGCAGGTTGAACACTGAAGCTTTCTTT
.	.	TRBV14	TRBJ1-1	CASSQVFCGNTEAFF	TGTGCCAGCAGCCAAGTCTTTTGCGGGAACACTGAAGCTTTCTTT
few	TRBD1	TRBV6-5	TRBJ1-1	CASSRGTGSNTEAFF	TGTGCCAGCAGTAGGGGGACAGGTTCGAACACTGAAGCTTTCTTT
many	TRBD2	TRBV28	TRBJ2-7	CASSPVGLADSSYEQYF	TGTGCCAGCAGTCCCGTCGGACTAGCGGATAGCTCCTACGAGCAGTACTTC